Shown below are 30 T cell receptor beta chains from a single sample sequenced in a study of cytomegalovirus exposure and HLA in healthy donors. The PCR ran on 60 Vbeta and 13 Jbeta primers. Assay: immunoSEQ multiplex PCR; the TCRdb copy retains only in-frame clones and omits some. The table has 150,000 to 180,000 clones, around 75% seen once. The specimen was PBMCs. The receptors were sampled from a man aged 18-30 years in good health and CMV-seronegative.

The chain couples TRBV28 to TRBJ2-1, with 9 bases fitting TRBD2. The CDR3 contains 16 residues. Per germline, CDR1 MDHEN and CDR2 SYDVKM. The trim removed 6 bases at V and 9 bases at J, leaving 15 bases unmatched. This CDR3 is CASSYPGAGGLGEQFF. The CDR3 coding sequence is TGTGCCAGCAGCTACCCAGGAGCGGGAGGACTGGGTGAGCAGTTCTTC. Full variable domain (rest looked up from reference TRBV28 and TRBJ2-1): DVKVTQSSRYLVKRTGEKVFLECVQDMDHENMFWYRQDPGLGLRLIYFSYDVKMKEKGDIPEGYSVSREKKERFSLILESASTNQTSMYLCASSYPGAGGLGEQFFGPGTRLTVL.

The rearrangement uses TRBV7-2 and TRBJ2-1; 8 positions agree with TRBD2. V shed 4 bases, J shed 5 bases, and the junction held 7 bases outside the gene matches. The length of the CDR3 is 15 residues. In germline, CDR1 is SGHTA, CDR2 FQGNSA. The CDR3, as DNA: TGTGCCAGCAGCTCGTCGGGAGGGCTCCACAATGAGCAGTTCTTC. Amino acid sequence: CASSSSGGLHNEQFF.

This clone occurred once. The V and J genes are TRBV5-6 and TRBJ2-7, with TRBD1 as a possible D gene (5 bases). There are 14 residues in the CDR3. Germline V lookup: CDR1 SGHDT, CDR2 YYEEEE. The germline V and J ends were trimmed by 2 bases and 6 bases, with 15 bases remaining between them. The CDR3 sequence is CASSFRTLLIEQYF. As DNA, the CDR3 is TGTGCCAGCAGCTTTCGGACACTTTTGATCGAGCAGTACTTC.

The CDR3 reads CASSLDTTGEKPQHF. The DNA for the CDR3 is TGTGCCAGCAGCTTGGATACCACAGGGGAGAAGCCCCAGCATTTT. This sequence joins TRBV7-9 and TRBJ1-5, with 7 bases aligning to TRBD1. The ends lost 3 bases at V and 8 bases at J; junction bases unmatched: 10. This CDR3 contains 15 residues. Germline-derived CDR1 and CDR2 are SEHNR and FQNEAQ (reference sequence).

V usage is TRBV5-1 and J usage is TRBJ2-1; 8 positions match TRBD2. The CDR3 spans 16 residues. Germline loops: CDR1 SGHRS, CDR2 YFSETQ. V lost 0 bases, J lost 7 bases, and 9 bases stayed unmatched. CDR3 loop: CASSLGASGSGNEQFF. CDR3 DNA: TGCGCCAGCAGCTTGGGGGCTAGCGGGTCAGGGAATGAGCAGTTCTTC. Full variable domain (outside the CDR3, taken from reference TRBV5-1 and TRBJ2-1): KAGVTQTPRYLIKTRGQQVTLSCSPISGHRSVSWYQQTPGQGLQFLFEYFSETQRNKGNFPGRFSGRQFSNSRSEMNVSTLELGDSALYLCASSLGASGSGNEQFFGPGTRLTVL.

J is TRBJ2-1 and V is TRBV7-9; the match to TRBD2 covers 11 bases. In germline, CDR1 is SEHNR, CDR2 FQNEAQ (reference sequence). The CDR3 is 16 amino acids. With 1 base clipped from V and 5 bases from J, the junction kept 4 bases outside the gene matches. CDR3 region: CASSLVLAGEHNEQFF. The CDR3, as DNA: TGTGCCAGCAGCTTAGTACTAGCGGGAGAACACAATGAGCAGTTCTTC.

This chain joins TRBV9 and TRBJ2-5, with TRBD2 matching over 16 bases. The J segment lost 1 base and the V segment lost 3 bases, leaving 3 bases of the junction unmatched. The CDR3 runs 17 residues. Germline CDR1 and CDR2: SGDLS and YYNGEE. This CDR3 is CASSAGLAGGGQETQYF. The CDR3 nucleotides read TGTGCCAGCAGCGCGGGACTAGCGGGAGGGGGCCAAGAGACCCAGTACTTC.

V and J are TRBV14 and TRBJ2-1, with 8 bases identical to TRBD2. The V gene's germline CDR1 is SGHDN and CDR2 FVKESK. V was clipped by 3 bases and J by 9 bases; unmatched bases: 10. The CDR3 covers 15 residues. The CDR3 loop is CASSQSGRVVREQFF. The CDR3 bases are TGTGCCAGCAGCCAGAGCGGGAGAGTTGTACGTGAGCAGTTCTTC. Based on the CDR3 plus reference TRBV14 and TRBJ2-1, the full variable domain is EAGVTQFPSHSVIEKGQTVTLRCDPISGHDNLYWYRRVMGKEIKFLLHFVKESKQDESGMPNNRFLAERTGGTYSTLKVQPAELEDSGVYFCASSQSGRVVREQFFGPGTRLTVL.

This rearrangement joins TRBV27 to TRBJ2-1; 11 bases match TRBD2. After removal of 6 bases from V and 4 bases from J, the junction contained 5 bases not matched to a gene. Germline-derived CDR1 and CDR2 are MNHEY and SMNVEV (reference sequence). The CDR3 length is 15 residues. The CDR3 nucleotides read TGTGCCAGCAGCGCCGGGACTAGCGGATACAATGAGCAGTTCTTC. Translated: CASSAGTSGYNEQFF.

The V and J genes are TRBV4-3 and TRBJ2-5; no clear D gene. Germline lookup yields CDR1 LGHNA and CDR2 YSLEER. V gave up 4 bases and J gave up 3 bases, with 9 bases separating them. The CDR3 contains 13 residues. The CDR3 DNA follows: TGCGCCAGCAGCCTTGACGGAGAAGAGACCCAGTACTTC. Protein: CASSLDGEETQYF.

This clone was found a few times. The V call is TRBV5-1, the J call TRBJ1-1; 7 bases are a match to TRBD1. The V gene's germline CDR1 is SGHRS and CDR2 YFSETQ. The CDR3 consists of 15 residues. Unmatched junction bases numbered 9, after V lost 3 bases and J lost 4 bases. This CDR3 is CASSSGQAEGTEAFF. Written as DNA, the CDR3 is TGCGCCAGCAGCTCCGGACAGGCCGAAGGCACTGAAGCTTTCTTT. The full variable domain, rest sourced from reference TRBV5-1 and TRBJ1-1, is KAGVTQTPRYLIKTRGQQVTLSCSPISGHRSVSWYQQTPGQGLQFLFEYFSETQRNKGNFPGRFSGRQFSNSRSEMNVSTLELGDSALYLCASSSGQAEGTEAFFGQGTRLTVV.

V is TRBV6-6 and J is TRBJ2-5; 7 bases align to TRBD2. The DNA end favors TRBJ2-7, so the J call may be wrong. Germline V gene lookup returns CDR1 MNHNY and CDR2 SVGAGI (reference sequence). The CDR3 is 14 amino acids. Here the CDR3 reads CASSYSVAGDEQYF. CDR3 DNA sequence: TGTGCCAGCAGTTACTCTGTGGCGGGGGACGAGCAGTACTTC.

This sequence joins TRBV2 and TRBJ2-5, with D perhaps TRBD2 (7 bases). The germline V gene encodes CDR1 SNHLY and CDR2 FYNNEI. The CDR3 is made up of 15 amino acids. V lost 8 bases and J lost 4, with 20 bases in between. The CDR3 loop reads CASGGALTILETQYF. The CDR3 DNA reads as TGTGCCAGCGGGGGGGCCCTCACCATATTAGAGACCCAGTACTTC.

The V and J genes are TRBV28 and TRBJ1-1; 9 bases are a match to TRBD1. With V trimmed by 4 bases and J by 1 base, 1 base remained unmatched. This CDR3 is 14 amino acids long. The germline V gene has CDR1 MDHEN and CDR2 SYDVKM. The CDR3 coding sequence is TGTGCCAGCAGTTCGGGACAGGGGAACACTGAAGCTTTCTTT. Its translation is CASSSGQGNTEAFF. Using reference TRBV28 and TRBJ1-1 for the parts outside the CDR3, the full variable domain is DVKVTQSSRYLVKRTGEKVFLECVQDMDHENMFWYRQDPGLGLRLIYFSYDVKMKEKGDIPEGYSVSREKKERFSLILESASTNQTSMYLCASSSGQGNTEAFFGQGTRLTVV.

A few counts support this clone. V is TRBV7-2 and J is TRBJ2-7, with 11 bases fitting TRBD1. CDR3 length equals 14 residues. J lost 4 bases, V lost 7 bases, and 6 bases had no gene match. CDR1 is SGHTA and CDR2 is FQGNSA in the germline V gene. The CDR3 sequence: CASTPGTGGYEQYF. CDR3 bases: TGTGCCAGCACCCCCGGGACAGGGGGTTACGAGCAGTACTTC.

The V gene is TRBV28, the J gene TRBJ2-1, with D maybe TRBD2 (6 bases). CDR3 length equals 17 residues. V shed 5 bases and J shed 8 bases, with 25 bases lying between them. Per germline, CDR1 MDHEN and CDR2 SYDVKM. The chain's CDR3 is CASSPPGRRANRDEQFF. The CDR3 nucleotides are TGTGCCAGCAGTCCCCCCGGGAGACGGGCGAACCGGGATGAGCAGTTCTTC.

J is TRBJ2-5 and V is TRBV4-3; 10 positions agree with TRBD1. V shed 0 bases and J 5 bases; nucleotides not matched to a gene: 6. The CDR3 length is 16 residues. Germline V gene sequence: CDR1 LGHNA, CDR2 YSLEER. This chain's CDR3 is CASSQEGTGDGETQYF. In DNA, the CDR3 is TGCGCCAGCAGCCAAGAGGGGACAGGGGACGGCGAGACCCAGTACTTC.

The rearrangement uses TRBV4-1 and TRBJ1-1; 8 bases fit TRBD1. V was pared by 0 bases and J by 11 bases, with 8 bases of the junction left unmatched. The CDR3 runs to 14 residues. Germline V CDR1 and CDR2: MGHRA, YSYEKL. CDR3 region: CASSQDSGTGKAFF. The DNA for the CDR3 is TGCGCCAGCAGCCAAGATTCGGGGACAGGCAAGGCTTTCTTT.

This chain connects TRBV7-8 to TRBJ2-2; 8 positions agree with TRBD2. J lost 6 bases, V lost 7 bases, and 13 bases had no gene match. The CDR3 spans 16 residues. From germline, CDR1 is SGHVS and CDR2 FQNEAQ. The CDR3 protein is CASTSRIGRGAGELFF. CDR3 DNA: TGTGCCAGCACCTCTCGCATCGGGAGGGGCGCCGGGGAGCTGTTTTTT.

The V gene is TRBV19, the J gene TRBJ2-2, with 8 positions matching TRBD2. The CDR3 has 15 residues. J gave up 5 bases and V 8 bases, and 10 bases lay outside the gene matches. Germline CDR1 LNHDA, CDR2 SQIVND (reference sequence). The CDR3 DNA reads as TGTGCCAGTGGCTCTAGTGCGGGAGGAACCGGGGAGCTGTTTTTT. Translation gives CASGSSAGGTGELFF.

This chain uses TRBV7-8 with TRBJ2-5, with a weak D call TRBD1 (5 bases). The CDR3 contains 13 residues. Germline V lookup: CDR1 SGHVS, CDR2 FQNEAQ. V was pared by 5 bases and J by 5 bases, with 12 bases between. The CDR3 spells CASSPGIGETQYF. The CDR3 coding sequence is TGTGCCAGCAGCCCAGGGATAGGGGAGACCCAGTACTTC.

This chain links TRBV5-1 with TRBJ2-5; D gene uncertain. Germline V gives CDR1 SGHRS, CDR2 YFSETQ. The CDR3 covers 11 residues. Trimming removed 7 bases at V and 3 bases at J, with 7 bases between. The CDR3 DNA reads as TGCGCCAGCGTCCAGGAAGAGACCCAGTACTTC. It yields the protein CASVQEETQYF.

The chain links TRBV18 to TRBJ2-4; a weak D match, TRBD2 (5 bases). This CDR3 region has 16 residues. Trimming shortened V by 3 bases and J by 0 bases, and 12 bases separated the two germline ends. Germline-derived CDR1 and CDR2 are KGHSH and LQKENI. Here the CDR3 reads CASSPSGIRAKNIQYF. The CDR3 DNA follows: TGTGCCAGCTCACCGTCCGGGATAAGAGCCAAAAACATTCAGTACTTC. The variable domain in full, completed from reference TRBV18 and TRBJ2-4, reads NAGVMQNPRHLVRRRGQEARLRCSPMKGHSHVYWYRQLPEEGLKFMVYLQKENIIDESGMPKERFSAEFPKEGPSILRIQQVVRGDSAAYFCASSPSGIRAKNIQYFGAGTRLSVL.

The rearrangement links TRBV5-1 to TRBJ1-2; D ambiguous. V lost 2 bases to trimming and J lost 8 bases, with 13 bases between them. The germline CDR1 and CDR2 sequences are SGHRS and YFSETQ. This CDR3 contains 13 residues. As DNA, the CDR3 is TGCGCCAGCAGCTTAGGTCGTGGAGGCGGCTACACCTTC. It specifies CASSLGRGGGYTF.

The chain combines TRBV4-1 with TRBJ2-7; 8 bases are a match to TRBD2. This CDR3 has 16 amino acids. The V and J ends lost 0 bases and 9 bases, in that order; junction bases with no gene match: 13. In germline, CDR1 is MGHRA, CDR2 YSYEKL. The CDR3: CASSQEGGLGTGRQYF. DNA of the CDR3: TGCGCCAGCAGCCAAGAAGGGGGACTAGGAACTGGAAGGCAGTACTTC.

The chain carries TRBV19 and TRBJ2-2; TRBD2 aligns across 9 bases. Germline CDR1 is LNHDA and CDR2 is SQIVND (reference sequence). The trim removed 5 bases at V and 1 base at J, leaving 5 bases unmatched. This CDR3 has 16 amino acids. CDR3 nucleotides: TGTGCCAGTAGTCCAAGACTAGCGGAGAACACCGGGGAGCTGTTTTTT. This encodes CASSPRLAENTGELFF.

V gene TRBV5-1 combines with J gene TRBJ1-2, with 7 positions matching TRBD1. The CDR3 runs to 13 residues. Trimming took 4 bases from V and 6 from J; bases not matched to a gene: 6. Germline values: CDR1 SGHRS, CDR2 YFSETQ. The CDR3 nucleotides are TGCGCCAGCAGCCCGCAGGGGGATCATGGCTACACCTTC. Its translation: CASSPQGDHGYTF.

The genes are TRBV5-8 and TRBJ1-2; no firm D call. With 0 bases removed from V and 4 bases from J, the gap between germline ends came to 13 bases. The V gene's germline CDR1 is SGHTS and CDR2 YDEGEE. The CDR3 contains 15 residues. In DNA form, the CDR3 reads TGTGCCAGCAGCTTGGCCGGAGCAGATACCTATGGCTACACCTTC. Protein sequence: CASSLAGADTYGYTF. Supplemented by reference TRBV5-8 and TRBJ1-2, the full variable domain reads EAGVTQSPTHLIKTRGQQATLRCSPISGHTSVYWYQQALGLGLQFLLWYDEGEERNRGNFPPRFSGRQFPNYSSELNVNALELEDSALYLCASSLAGADTYGYTFGSGTRLTVV.

For this clone: This same CDR3 is encoded by further DNA sequences in the sample. The rearrangement links TRBV7-9 to TRBJ2-7; maybe TRBD2 (6 bases). Trimming left V 5 bases short and J 0 bases short, with 11 bases between. The CDR3 spans 14 residues. Germline V gives CDR1 SEHNR, CDR2 FQNEAQ (reference sequence). CDR3 bases: TGTGCCAGCAGCGGTAGCGGAAACTCCTACGAGCAGTACTTC. This encodes CASSGSGNSYEQYF.

This rearrangement joins TRBV21-1 to TRBJ2-7; the tabulated D call, TRBD2, remains unverified against the DNA. TRBV21-1 is flagged as a pseudogene. CDR3 size: 16 residues. The CDR3 coding sequence is TGTGCCAGCAGCAAATGGTTGCGGGAGATCGCCTACGAGCAGTACTTC. This gives the protein CASSKWLREIAYEQYF.